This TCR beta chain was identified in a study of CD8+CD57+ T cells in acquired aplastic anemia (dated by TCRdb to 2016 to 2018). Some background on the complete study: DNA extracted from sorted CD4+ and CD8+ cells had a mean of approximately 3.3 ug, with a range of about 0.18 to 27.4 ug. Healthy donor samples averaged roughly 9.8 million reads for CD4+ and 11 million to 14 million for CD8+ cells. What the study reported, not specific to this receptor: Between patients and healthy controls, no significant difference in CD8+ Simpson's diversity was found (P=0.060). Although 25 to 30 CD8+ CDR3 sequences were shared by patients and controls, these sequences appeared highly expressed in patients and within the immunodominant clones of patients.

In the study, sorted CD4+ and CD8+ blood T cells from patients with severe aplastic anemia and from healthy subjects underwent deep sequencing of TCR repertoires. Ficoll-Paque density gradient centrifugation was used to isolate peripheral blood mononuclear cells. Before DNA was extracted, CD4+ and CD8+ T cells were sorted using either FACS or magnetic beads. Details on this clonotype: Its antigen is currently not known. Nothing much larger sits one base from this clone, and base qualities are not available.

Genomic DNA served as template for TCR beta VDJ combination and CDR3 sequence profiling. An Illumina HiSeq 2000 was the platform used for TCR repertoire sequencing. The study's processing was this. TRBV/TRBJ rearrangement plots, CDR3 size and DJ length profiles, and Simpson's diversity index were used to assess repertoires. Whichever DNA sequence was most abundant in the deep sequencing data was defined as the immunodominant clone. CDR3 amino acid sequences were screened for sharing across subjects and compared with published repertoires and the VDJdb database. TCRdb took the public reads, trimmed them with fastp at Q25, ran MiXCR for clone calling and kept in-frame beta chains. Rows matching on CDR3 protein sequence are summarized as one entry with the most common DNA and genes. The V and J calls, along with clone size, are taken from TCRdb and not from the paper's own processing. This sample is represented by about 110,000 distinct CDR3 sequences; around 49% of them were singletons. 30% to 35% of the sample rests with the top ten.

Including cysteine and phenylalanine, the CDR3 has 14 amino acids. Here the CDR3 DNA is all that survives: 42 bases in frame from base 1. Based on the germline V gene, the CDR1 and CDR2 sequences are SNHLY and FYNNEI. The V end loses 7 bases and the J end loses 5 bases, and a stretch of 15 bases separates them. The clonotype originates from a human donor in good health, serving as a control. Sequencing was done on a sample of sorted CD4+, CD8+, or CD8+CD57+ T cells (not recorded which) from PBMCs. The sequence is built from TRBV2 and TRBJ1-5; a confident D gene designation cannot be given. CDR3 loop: CASTDTGWDQPQHF. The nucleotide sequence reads TGTGCCAGCACCGACACGGGTTGGGATCAGCCCCAGCATTTT.